These 9 T cell receptor beta chains were sequenced from one sample in a study of OX40 agonist ivuxolimab in advanced cancers. The protocol was immunoSEQ multiplex PCR, while the TCRdb copy is restricted to in-frame clones and leaves out a portion. The sample comprises around 67,000 clones, more than 70% of which are singletons, and around 8% rests with the top ten. The sample consisted of CD4+ or CD8+ T cells sorted from blood, taken in a trial of the OX40 agonist ivuxolimab. The receptors shown here come from an adult with an advanced solid tumor such as melanoma, head and neck, liver or kidney cancer.

The V and J genes are TRBV5-1 and TRBJ2-1; 9 bases agree with TRBD2. The J segment lost 4 bases and the V segment lost 2 bases, leaving 4 bases of the junction unmatched. The CDR3 has 15 residues. The germline V gene encodes CDR1 SGHRS and CDR2 YFSETQ. CDR3 residues: CASSLGLAFYNEQFF. DNA for the CDR3: TGCGCCAGCAGCTTAGGACTAGCGTTTTACAATGAGCAGTTCTTC. Full variable domain (missing parts from reference TRBV5-1 and TRBJ2-1): KAGVTQTPRYLIKTRGQQVTLSCSPISGHRSVSWYQQTPGQGLQFLFEYFSETQRNKGNFPGRFSGRQFSNSRSEMNVSTLELGDSALYLCASSLGLAFYNEQFFGPGTRLTVL.

This clone was detected only once. The chain has TRBV15 and TRBJ2-5, with D perhaps matching TRBD1 (6 bases). Between the trimmed V and J ends, which lost 1 base and 0 bases, there was a span of 12 bases. The germline gives CDR1 LNHNV, CDR2 YYDKDF (reference sequence). The CDR3 contains 16 residues. CDR3 nucleotide sequence: TGTGCCACCAGCAGAGGAAGACAGGCGTACCAAGAGACCCAGTACTTC. This sequence encodes CATSRGRQAYQETQYF. The full variable domain, with the rest looked up from reference TRBV15 and TRBJ2-5, is DAMVIQNPRYQVTQFGKPVTLSCSQTLNHNVMYWYQQKSSQAPKLLFHYYDKDFNNEADTPDNFQSRRPNTSFCFLDIRSPGLGDTAMYLCATSRGRQAYQETQYFGPGTRLLVL.

This clone has only a few counts. This chain uses TRBV6-6 with TRBJ1-2; TRBD1 matches 8 bases. Germline CDR1 MNHNY, CDR2 SVGAGI (reference sequence). CDR3 length: 16 amino acids. The V gene end was trimmed by 2 bases and the J gene end by 1 base; junction bases not matched to a gene: 6. CDR3 amino acids: CASSYRQGNFNYGYTF. Here the CDR3 DNA reads TGTGCCAGCAGTTACAGACAGGGGAATTTTAACTATGGCTACACCTTC.

The chain links TRBV25-1 to TRBJ1-4; no clear D gene. Per germline, CDR1 MGHDK and CDR2 SYGVNS. There are 17 residues in the CDR3. Trimming took 5 bases from V and 0 from J, leaving 16 bases between them. The CDR3 DNA sequence: TGTGCCAGCAGTACTCCGGGATATCAGACAACTAATGAAAAACTGTTTTTT. Translation gives CASSTPGYQTTNEKLFF.

The chain has TRBV28 and TRBJ2-7; D not resolved. Germline V lookup: CDR1 MDHEN, CDR2 SYDVKM. This CDR3 has 11 amino acids. V lost 5 bases and J 0 bases, leaving 2 bases between the germline ends. CDR3 sequence: CASSTSYEQYF. Written as DNA, the CDR3 is TGTGCCAGCAGTACCTCCTACGAGCAGTACTTC.

The chain combines TRBV11-3 with TRBJ2-3, with TRBD1 matching over 7 bases. This CDR3 comprises 15 residues. The V gene end was trimmed by 4 bases and the J gene end by 4 bases; junction bases not matched to a gene: 8. Per the germline V gene, CDR1 is SGHNT and CDR2 is YENEEA. For the CDR3, the DNA is TGTGCCAGCAGCTCCCGACAGGGAAGGGCAGATACGCAGTATTTT. Translated: CASSSRQGRADTQYF.

V is TRBV28 and J is TRBJ1-4, with D unclear. CDR1 and CDR2 from the germline V gene are MDHEN and SYDVKM. Trimming removed 2 bases from V and 8 bases from J, with 6 bases in between. The CDR3 sequence is 12 residues long. CDR3 sequence: CASSLPWEKLFF. For the CDR3, the DNA is TGTGCCAGCAGTTTACCCTGGGAAAAACTGTTTTTT.

The gene calls are TRBV6-6 and TRBJ2-5, with 9 nucleotides matching TRBD2. After removal of 6 bases from V and 5 bases from J, the junction contained 4 bases not matched to a gene. CDR1 is MNHNY, CDR2 SVGAGI, per germline (reference sequence). This CDR3 has 13 residues. The DNA of the CDR3 is TGTGCCAGCAGGTTAGCGGGGGAGGAGACCCAGTACTTC. Amino acids: CASRLAGEETQYF.

CDR3 sequence: CASSRQGTSGRETQYF. The CDR3 nucleotides are TGTGCCAGCAGCCGACAGGGGACTAGCGGGAGAGAGACCCAGTACTTC. V usage is TRBV7-9 and J usage is TRBJ2-5, with 14 bases identical to TRBD2. Germline CDR1 and CDR2: SEHNR and FQNEAQ (reference sequence). The CDR3 is 16 amino acids. Trimming cost V 5 bases and J 4 bases; bases outside gene matches: 6.